Shown below are 30 T cell receptor beta chains from a single sample sequenced in a study of T cells in localized non-small cell lung cancer. This table comes from immunoSEQ multiplex PCR, and its TCRdb copy is limited to in-frame clones, with some not included. The table lists 21,000 or so clones, around 85% of them singletons. The sample consisted of PBMCs, taken before any cancer treatment. The source of these receptors is a woman between 40 and 69 years old with stage II squamous cell lung carcinoma.

The chain is built from TRBV4-3 and TRBJ2-7, with TRBD1 matching over 9 bases. CDR1 is LGHNA, CDR2 YSLEER, per germline. The J segment lost 2 bases and the V segment lost 0 bases, leaving 2 bases of the junction unmatched. This CDR3 region has 15 residues. This CDR3 is CASSQDRQGAYEQYF. CDR3 sequence (DNA): TGCGCCAGCAGCCAAGATAGACAGGGGGCCTACGAGCAGTACTTC.

The chain recombines TRBV5-1 with TRBJ1-3; TRBD1 matches 7 bases. This CDR3 has 14 residues. Germline-derived CDR1 and CDR2 are SGHRS and YFSETQ. The V gene end was trimmed by 2 bases and the J gene end by 4 bases; junction bases not matched to a gene: 3. This chain's CDR3 is CASSLRGLGNTIYF. CDR3 sequence (DNA): TGCGCCAGCAGCTTAAGGGGGCTCGGAAACACCATATATTTT.

The rearrangement links TRBV6-5 to TRBJ2-1; 10 bases map to TRBD2. The junction had 3 bases not matched to a gene; V was cut back by 10 bases and J by 3 bases. The CDR3 extends over 13 amino acids. Germline assignment: CDR1 MNHEY and CDR2 SVGAGI. The CDR3 DNA follows: TGTGCCATCTCTAGCGGGGGCTACAATGAGCAGTTCTTC. As protein: CAISSGGYNEQFF.

This sequence joins TRBV7-2 and TRBJ1-4; 7 bases agree with TRBD1. CDR1 is SGHTA, CDR2 FQGNSA, per germline. V lost 0 bases and J lost 8; bases outside the gene matches: 9. The CDR3 length is 16 residues. The CDR3: CASSLAWGQSNEKLFF. The CDR3 nucleotides are TGTGCCAGCAGCTTAGCGTGGGGACAGTCGAACGAAAAACTGTTTTTT. Full variable domain (rest looked up from reference TRBV7-2 and TRBJ1-4): GAGVSQSPSNKVTEKGKDVELRCDPISGHTALYWYRQSLGQGLEFLIYFQGNSAPDKSGLPSDRFSAERTGGSVSTLTIQRTQQEDSAVYLCASSLAWGQSNEKLFFGSGTQLSVL.

The rearrangement links TRBV6-5 to TRBJ1-2; D gene unclear. The CDR3 sequence is 11 residues long. Looked up from germline, CDR1 is MNHEY and CDR2 is SVGAGI. Trimming shortened V by 6 bases and J by 7 bases, and 9 bases separated the two germline ends. CDR3 coding DNA: TGTGCCAGCAGAACCCGGGGTGGCTACACCTTC. Encoded protein: CASRTRGGYTF.

The chain has TRBV7-8 and TRBJ2-5, with D tentatively TRBD2 (6 bases). Trimming left V 4 bases short and J 4 bases short, with 22 bases between. CDR3 length: 17 residues. Germline CDR1 SGHVS, CDR2 FQNEAQ. CDR3 protein: CASSSRWGERGVETQYF. The CDR3 DNA follows: TGTGCCAGCAGCTCCCGATGGGGGGAGAGAGGGGTAGAGACCCAGTACTTC.

This sequence joins TRBV4-1 and TRBJ2-7; 11 bases map to TRBD1. In germline, CDR1 is MGHRA, CDR2 YSYEKL. The CDR3 has 14 amino acids. J was trimmed by 6 bases and V by 3 bases; bases with no gene match: 4. In DNA, the CDR3 is TGCGCCAGCAGCCAGGGACAGGGGGAGGTCGAGCAGTACTTC. Translating it yields CASSQGQGEVEQYF.

The V call is TRBV9, the J call TRBJ2-5; either TRBD1 or TRBD2 may supply D (5 bases each). In germline, CDR1 is SGDLS, CDR2 YYNGEE. V lost 3 bases, J lost 2 bases, and 14 bases lay in between. The CDR3 covers 15 residues. The CDR3 spells CASSAEGHRQETQYF. DNA of the CDR3: TGTGCCAGCAGCGCCGAGGGGCACCGGCAAGAGACCCAGTACTTC.

V gene TRBV30 combines with J gene TRBJ2-1, with 8 bases that match TRBD2. CDR1 GTSNPN and CDR2 SVGIG come from the germline V gene (reference sequence). The CDR3 covers 16 residues. Losses at the gene ends were 0 bases for V and 6 bases for J; bases not matched to a gene: 10. The CDR3 DNA reads as TGTGCCTGGAGTGTACTGTCCGGTCTAGCGGGCAATGAGCAGTTCTTC. Protein: CAWSVLSGLAGNEQFF.

The V and J genes are TRBV7-6 and TRBJ1-1, with 7 bases fitting TRBD1. This CDR3 has 15 amino acids. The germline V gene encodes CDR1 SGHVS and CDR2 FNYEAQ. V was clipped by 0 bases and J by 1 base; unmatched bases: 2. The CDR3 sequence: CASSLAGQTNTEAFF. CDR3 DNA sequence: TGTGCCAGCAGCTTAGCGGGACAGACGAACACTGAAGCTTTCTTT.

A single count supports this clone. The V and J genes are TRBV5-5 and TRBJ2-5; TRBD2 agrees at 8 bases. The trim removed 0 bases at V and 5 bases at J, leaving 6 bases unmatched. This CDR3 has 15 amino acids. Germline V CDR1 and CDR2: SGHKS, YYEKEE (reference sequence). The chain's CDR3 is CASSLGISGMETQYF. The CDR3, as DNA: TGTGCCAGCAGCTTGGGGATTAGCGGGATGGAGACCCAGTACTTC.

By share, this clone counts as medium-sized (0.01 to 0.1%). The J gene is TRBJ1-1, the V gene TRBV4-1, with D perhaps matching TRBD1 (6 bases). Germline V gives CDR1 MGHRA, CDR2 YSYEKL. The V end lost 6 bases, the J end lost 2 bases, and 13 bases lay between the germline ends. The CDR3 has 14 residues. The CDR3 bases are TGCGCCAGCAGAGGTAGGACAGTCAACACTGAAGCTTTCTTT. It yields the protein CASRGRTVNTEAFF.

This clone was detected only a few times. CDR3 sequence: CASSTTARMNTEAFF. Written as DNA, the CDR3 is TGTGCCAGCTCAACCACTGCCAGGATGAACACTGAAGCTTTCTTT. The gene calls are TRBV18 and TRBJ1-1; no reliable D call. CDR3 length: 15 amino acids. V dropped 5 bases and J dropped 0 bases, with 13 bases sitting between them. Looked up from germline, CDR1 is KGHSH and CDR2 is LQKENI.

This chain joins TRBV5-4 and TRBJ2-2, with D maybe TRBD1 (7 bases). V dropped 5 bases and J dropped 6 bases, with 17 bases sitting between them. CDR1 and CDR2 (germline): SGHNT, YYREEE (reference sequence). The CDR3 runs to 15 residues. The chain's CDR3 is CASSRAGGTAGELFF. In nucleotides, the CDR3 is TGTGCCAGCAGTCGTGCAGGGGGGACGGCCGGGGAGCTGTTTTTT. Supplemented by reference TRBV5-4 and TRBJ2-2, the full variable domain reads ETGVTQSPTHLIKTRGQQVTLRCSSQSGHNTVSWYQQALGQGPQFIFQYYREEENGRGNFPPRFSGLQFPNYSSELNVNALELDDSALYLCASSRAGGTAGELFFGEGSRLTVL.

The chain links TRBV27 to TRBJ1-3; 9 nucleotides align to TRBD1. This CDR3 has 14 residues. Germline CDR1 reads MNHEY; CDR2 reads SMNVEV (reference sequence). Trimming cost V 6 bases and J 9 bases; bases outside gene matches: 9. CDR3 residues: CASSWDRAAGTIYF. Written as DNA, the CDR3 is TGTGCCAGCAGCTGGGACAGGGCCGCGGGCACCATATATTTT.

The rearrangement uses TRBV6-5 and TRBJ1-2, with D maybe TRBD1 (6 bases). CDR3 length equals 12 residues. The V and J ends lost 2 bases and 8 bases respectively, with 9 bases between them. The germline CDR1 and CDR2 sequences are MNHEY and SVGAGI. Here the CDR3 reads CASSYGGRGYTF. CDR3 bases: TGTGCCAGCAGTTACGGGGGGCGCGGCTACACCTTC.

The chain's CDR3 is CASSRGMADTQYF. The CDR3 nucleotides are TGCGCCAGCAGCCGGGGTATGGCAGATACGCAGTATTTT. The chain employs TRBV4-3 and TRBJ2-3; D is unresolved. Germline V gives CDR1 LGHNA, CDR2 YSLEER. Deletions cut 4 bases from V and 4 bases from J, with 9 bases between. CDR3 length: 13 amino acids.

V usage is TRBV7-9 and J usage is TRBJ2-3; 7 bases align to TRBD1. The CDR3 totals 16 residues. Per germline, CDR1 SEHNR and CDR2 FQNEAQ (reference sequence). The V and J ends lost 1 base and 2 bases, in that order; junction bases with no gene match: 6. CDR3: CASSLDLGQTTDTQYF. The CDR3 coding sequence is TGTGCCAGCAGCTTAGATTTGGGACAGACCACAGATACGCAGTATTTT.

This chain connects TRBV18 to TRBJ1-3; unclear D gene. Germline CDR1 reads KGHSH; CDR2 reads LQKENI. The CDR3 length is 15 residues. The germline V and J ends were trimmed by 3 bases and 2 bases, with 11 bases remaining between them. The CDR3 DNA reads as TGTGCCAGCTCACCGTTAATGGCTACTGGAAACACCATATATTTT. Amino acids: CASSPLMATGNTIYF. Looking up the rest from reference TRBV18 and TRBJ1-3 gives the full variable domain: NAGVMQNPRHLVRRRGQEARLRCSPMKGHSHVYWYRQLPEEGLKFMVYLQKENIIDESGMPKERFSAEFPKEGPSILRIQQVVRGDSAAYFCASSPLMATGNTIYFGEGSWLTVV.

The chain couples TRBV15 to TRBJ1-5; a possible D gene is TRBD1 (5 bases). Germline CDR1 LNHNV, CDR2 YYDKDF (reference sequence). The V end lost 1 base, the J end lost 3 bases, and 13 bases lay between the germline ends. The CDR3 is 16 amino acids. The CDR3 nucleotides read TGTGCCACCAGCAGAGGTACAGGTTCGCCCAATCAGCCCCAGCATTTT. Its protein product is CATSRGTGSPNQPQHF.

The chain joins TRBV6-1 to TRBJ1-2, with a possible D match to TRBD1 (5 bases). CDR1 and CDR2 (germline): MNHNS, SASEGT. Deletions cut 6 bases from V and 2 bases from J, with 10 bases between. CDR3 length: 13 residues. CDR3 protein: CASSRAGNYGYTF. CDR3 in DNA: TGTGCCAGCAGCCGGGCAGGGAACTATGGCTACACCTTC.

J is TRBJ2-7 and V is TRBV4-2, with 11 bases fitting TRBD2. Germline V gene sequence: CDR1 LGHNA, CDR2 YNFKEQ. The CDR3 length is 16 residues. With 4 bases clipped from V and 3 bases from J, the junction kept 8 bases outside the gene matches. The CDR3 loop is CASSPEGSGRVYEQYF. The CDR3 bases are TGTGCCAGCAGCCCGGAGGGTAGCGGGAGGGTCTACGAGCAGTACTTC.

V is TRBV19 and J is TRBJ2-1; D assignment may be TRBD1 or TRBD2 (5 bases each). The V gene lost 5 bases and the J gene lost 10 bases, with 18 bases spanning the gap. CDR3 length: 14 amino acids. Germline V CDR1 and CDR2: LNHDA, SQIVND (reference sequence). This CDR3 is CASSQGSPRGEQFF. As DNA, the CDR3 is TGTGCCAGTAGTCAGGGTAGCCCGAGAGGGGAGCAGTTCTTC. The variable domain in full, with the rest retrieved from reference TRBV19 and TRBJ2-1, is DGGITQSPKYLFRKEGQNVTLSCEQNLNHDAMYWYRQDPGQGLRLIYYSQIVNDFQKGDIAEGYSVSREKKESFPLTVTSAQKNPTAFYLCASSQGSPRGEQFFGPGTRLTVL.

This chain connects TRBV7-2 to TRBJ2-3; 13 positions match TRBD2. V lost 5 bases, J lost 0 bases, and 8 bases stayed unmatched. The CDR3 has 18 amino acids. CDR1 is SGHTA and CDR2 is FQGNSA in the germline V gene. This CDR3 is CASSIGLAGESSTDTQYF. The CDR3, as DNA: TGTGCCAGCAGCATAGGACTAGCGGGGGAGTCTAGCACAGATACGCAGTATTTT.

This clone occurred once. V is TRBV11-3 and J is TRBJ1-2; D remains unclear. CDR1 is SGHNT and CDR2 is YENEEA in the germline V gene. This CDR3 contains 18 residues. V shed 4 bases and J shed 2 bases, with 23 bases lying between them. Here the CDR3 DNA reads TGTGCCAGCAGCTCACCTTTTGATGGATGGTCTACAAACTATGGCTACACCTTC. It codes for CASSSPFDGWSTNYGYTF.

The chain is built from TRBV7-6 and TRBJ2-7; no definite D call. Germline values: CDR1 SGHVS, CDR2 FNYEAQ. Trimming cost V 10 bases and J 12 bases, with 28 bases left between them. The CDR3 spans 14 residues. As DNA, the CDR3 is TGTGCCAACTTCCCCTTGGGTCAAGTGTTTTCTCGGTACTTC. This codes for CANFPLGQVFSRYF. Using reference TRBV7-6 and TRBJ2-7 for the parts outside the CDR3, the full variable domain is GAGVSQSPRYKVTKRGQDVALRCDPISGHVSLYWYRQALGQGPEFLTYFNYEAQQDKSGLPNDRFSAERPEGSISTLTIQRTEQRDSAMYRCANFPLGQVFSRYFGPGTRLTVT.

CDR3 sequence (DNA): TGCGCCAGCAGTGGTTCGGGGGGGGACATTCAGTACTTC. Translation: CASSGSGGDIQYF. The gene calls are TRBV10-2 and TRBJ2-4, with 8 bases lining up with TRBD2. This CDR3 contains 13 residues. The J segment lost 8 bases and the V segment lost 4 bases, leaving 4 bases of the junction unmatched. The germline CDR1 and CDR2 sequences are WSHSY and SAAADI.

The V and J genes are TRBV5-4 and TRBJ1-2, with a possible D match to TRBD1 (6 bases). The ends were cut back, 4 bases at V and 0 bases at J, with 10 bases in the middle. Germline CDR1 and CDR2: SGHNT and YYREEE (reference sequence). The CDR3 length is 14 residues. In DNA form, the CDR3 reads TGTGCCAGCAGCACAGGGTCCGCTAACTATGGCTACACCTTC. Translating gives CASSTGSANYGYTF.

V is TRBV19 and J is TRBJ1-1, with unresolved D. This CDR3 has 11 amino acids. Deletions cut 5 bases from V and 3 bases from J, with 4 bases between. CDR1 LNHDA and CDR2 SQIVND come from the germline V gene (reference sequence). The CDR3 loop is CASSSYTEAFF. CDR3 nucleotide sequence: TGTGCCAGTAGTTCATACACTGAAGCTTTCTTT.

The V call is TRBV27, the J call TRBJ2-5; 11 nucleotides match TRBD2. The CDR3 sequence is 14 residues long. CDR1 and CDR2 from the germline V gene are MNHEY and SMNVEV (reference sequence). The V segment lost 8 bases and the J segment 7 bases; nucleotides outside the gene matches: 9. The CDR3 loop is CASRGLAEGGTQYF. The CDR3 bases are TGTGCCAGCCGGGGACTAGCGGAGGGGGGGACCCAGTACTTC.